This TCR beta chain was documented in a study of CD8 T cells in Susac syndrome. Note on this clonotype: No antigen is known for it.

Random hexamers served to reverse transcribe roughly 0.5 to 1 ug RNA. By means of immunoSEQ multiplex PCR, TCR beta CDR3 spanning 54 Vbeta and 13 Jbeta underwent amplification. TCRdb re-derived calls from the immunoSEQ multiplex PCR reads in MiXCR, one entry per CDR3 protein. The sample carries a few hundred thousand distinct CDR3 sequences, 75% to 85% recorded once. Overall study results and limits: As the study acknowledged, the number of individuals in its TCR sequencing and HLA analysis was relatively small.

Sequencing of TCR beta was carried out in blood CD8+ and CD4+ T cells. The sequence was collected from a human donor with multiple sclerosis. The sample was CD8+ T cells from PBMCs.

Here the CDR3 DNA reads TGTGCCAGCAGCTTATCGGAGACTGCGAAGAATGGCTACACCTTC. This encodes CASSLSETAKNGYTF. V gene TRBV7-9 combines with J gene TRBJ1-2, with D uncertain. The CDR3 totals 15 residues. Trimming pared 2 bases from V and 6 bases from J, leaving 16 bases between. Per germline, CDR1 SEHNR and CDR2 FQNEAQ (reference sequence).